This TCR beta chain was sequenced in a study of cytomegalovirus exposure and HLA in healthy donors. For this clone: Its antigen is still unknown.

The length of the CDR3 is 17 residues. The V gene's germline CDR1 is SNHLY and CDR2 FYNNEI. The V segment lost 9 bases and the J segment 4 bases; nucleotides outside the gene matches: 10. The study's findings and limits: Both high specificity and high sensitivity reportedly marked the classifier's diagnosis of cytomegalovirus status. The TCR clusters that emerged in the first cohort tended, a later analysis found, to co-occur in the roughly 110 validation repertoires. The study listed about 150 cytomegalovirus-associated TCR beta chains. Rare sequences made up most TCRs, while some public TCRs were found in many donors.

Sequenced by immunoSEQ multiplex PCR; TCRdb stores in-frame clones only, minus some. Among around 140,000 clones listed, roughly 93% were seen once. The clonotype originates from a man in his late teens or twenties in good health and CMV-seropositive. Sequenced sample: PBMCs. V usage is TRBV2 and J usage is TRBJ2-2; 14 nucleotides line up with TRBD2. CDR3 sequence (DNA): TGTGCCAGGGAGACTAGCGGGAGGGCCGCTTCCACCGGGGAGCTGTTTTTT. Translated, it gives CARETSGRAASTGELFF.